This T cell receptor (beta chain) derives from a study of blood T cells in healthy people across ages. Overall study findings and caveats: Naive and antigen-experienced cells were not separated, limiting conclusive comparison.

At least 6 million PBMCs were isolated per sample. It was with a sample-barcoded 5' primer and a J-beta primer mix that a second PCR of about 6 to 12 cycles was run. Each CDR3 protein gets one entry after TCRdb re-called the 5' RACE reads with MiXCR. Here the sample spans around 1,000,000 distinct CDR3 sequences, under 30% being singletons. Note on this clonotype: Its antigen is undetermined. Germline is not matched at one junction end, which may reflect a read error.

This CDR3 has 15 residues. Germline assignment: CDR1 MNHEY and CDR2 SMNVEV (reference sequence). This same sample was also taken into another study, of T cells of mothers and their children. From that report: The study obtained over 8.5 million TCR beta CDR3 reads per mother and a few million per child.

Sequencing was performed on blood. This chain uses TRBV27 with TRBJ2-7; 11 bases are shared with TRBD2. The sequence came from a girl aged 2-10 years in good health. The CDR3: CASSQTSGSYHEQCF. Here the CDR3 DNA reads TGTGCCAGCAGTCAAACTAGCGGGAGTTATCACGAGCAGTGCTTC.